One and the same sample provided the 26 T cell receptor beta chains below, sequenced in a study of cytomegalovirus exposure and HLA in healthy donors. Vbeta (60) and Jbeta (13) primers were used in the PCR. Some clones are missing from TCRdb's copy, which holds only in-frame ones; the method was immunoSEQ multiplex PCR. The profile covers 180,000 or so clones, with about 75% appearing a single time and roughly 13% taken by the ten largest. The sequenced sample consisted of PBMCs. The origin of the receptors is a man aged 50-59 years in good health and CMV-seropositive.

This clone was detected only a few times. CDR3 loop: CASNHRDSPLHF. The CDR3 coding sequence is TGTGCCAGCAATCACAGGGATTCACCCCTCCACTTT. The V and J genes are TRBV6-5 and TRBJ1-6; the D gene is possibly TRBD1 (6 bases). Germline V CDR1 and CDR2: MNHEY, SVGAGI. Trimming pared 7 bases from V and 8 bases from J, leaving 9 bases between. This CDR3 is built from 12 residues.

This rearrangement joins TRBV30 to TRBJ2-1, with D maybe TRBD2 (6 bases). Germline V gives CDR1 GTSNPN, CDR2 SVGIG (reference sequence). Trimming took off 2 bases at V and 7 bases at J, with 9 bases between the two ends. CDR3 length: 12 residues. CDR3: CAWSQGRNEQFF. CDR3 in DNA: TGTGCCTGGAGTCAAGGGAGGAATGAGCAGTTCTTC.

The rearrangement links TRBV28 to TRBJ1-5; TRBD1 might be the D (5 bases). Trimming removed 2 bases at V and 9 bases at J, with 17 bases between. Germline CDR1 and CDR2: MDHEN and SYDVKM. The CDR3 has 15 amino acids. The CDR3 here is CASSLPGRRGTPQHF. CDR3 DNA: TGTGCCAGCAGTTTACCCGGCCGGCGGGGGACGCCCCAGCATTTT.

The chain recombines TRBV28 with TRBJ2-7, with 7 bases matching TRBD2. V shed 6 bases and J 2 bases; nucleotides not matched to a gene: 7. Germline V gene sequence: CDR1 MDHEN, CDR2 SYDVKM. This CDR3 contains 14 residues. In nucleotides, the CDR3 is TGTGCCAGCAGCCGGGGGAGGGCACCCTACGAGCAGTACGTC. This translates into CASSRGRAPYEQYV.

V gene TRBV7-3 combines with J gene TRBJ1-6, with D tentatively TRBD1 (5 bases). Germline V gene sequence: CDR1 SGHTA, CDR2 FQGTGA. The CDR3 is 13 amino acids. V gave up 3 bases and J gave up 10 bases, with 10 bases separating them. CDR3 region: CASSFDSFSPLHF. The CDR3 DNA is TGTGCCAGCAGCTTTGACAGCTTCTCACCCCTCCACTTT. The full variable domain, completed using reference TRBV7-3 and TRBJ1-6, is GAGVSQTPSNKVTEKGKYVELRCDPISGHTALYWYRQSLGQGPEFLIYFQGTGAADDSGLPNDRFFAVRPEGSVSTLKIQRTERGDSAVYLCASSFDSFSPLHFGNGTRLTVT.

This clone was observed a single time. The chain employs TRBV13 and TRBJ1-2; a possible D gene is TRBD1 (6 bases). Germline V gene data show CDR1 as PRHDT and CDR2 as FYEKMQ (reference sequence). The CDR3 totals 13 residues. V lost 0 bases and J lost 4, with 6 bases in between. The chain's CDR3 is CASSLGRGYGYTF. CDR3 in DNA: TGTGCCAGCAGCTTAGGCAGGGGCTATGGCTACACCTTC.

The chain links TRBV15 to TRBJ2-5; weak D call: TRBD2 (6 bases). V lost 4 bases, J lost 3 bases, and 9 bases lay in between. This CDR3 region has 13 residues. CDR1 and CDR2 from the germline V gene are LNHNV and YYDKDF (reference sequence). CDR3 DNA sequence: TGTGCCACCAGCAATGGGGGGAAAGAGACCCAGTACTTC. This encodes CATSNGGKETQYF.

The chain combines TRBV5-4 with TRBJ1-1; TRBD1 matches at 10 bases. Trimming cost V 4 bases and J 5 bases; bases outside gene matches: 8. Germline lookup yields CDR1 SGHNT and CDR2 YYREEE (reference sequence). This CDR3 is built from 15 residues. The CDR3 loop is CASSDRGRKGTEAFF. CDR3 DNA sequence: TGTGCCAGCAGCGACAGGGGGCGCAAAGGGACTGAAGCTTTCTTT.

V usage is TRBV28 and J usage is TRBJ1-5; 7 nucleotides line up with TRBD1. V shed 5 bases, J shed 6 bases, and the junction held 10 bases outside the gene matches. The CDR3 is 15 amino acids. Per germline, CDR1 MDHEN and CDR2 SYDVKM. The CDR3 protein is CASSAIQGQGQPQHF. CDR3 sequence (DNA): TGTGCCAGCAGTGCAATACAGGGGCAGGGTCAGCCCCAGCATTTT.

The rearrangement links TRBV7-9 to TRBJ2-7, with 9 bases matching TRBD1. Germline V CDR1 and CDR2: SEHNR, FQNEAQ (reference sequence). This CDR3 has 16 amino acids. With 5 bases clipped from V and 6 bases from J, the junction kept 14 bases outside the gene matches. CDR3 bases: TGTGCCAGCAGCCGAAATGCGGGACAGGGAAGGGGCGAGCAGTACGTC. It is translated as CASSRNAGQGRGEQYV.

CDR3 sequence reads: CASSLSPSVRGQETQYF. As DNA, the CDR3 is TGTGCCAGCAGTTTATCACCCTCGGTTAGAGGGCAAGAGACCCAGTACTTC. The chain combines TRBV27 with TRBJ2-5; a possible D gene is TRBD2 (5 bases). Germline CDR1 and CDR2: MNHEY and SMNVEV (reference sequence). V was pared by 0 bases and J by 2 bases, with 16 bases between. This CDR3 spans 17 amino acids.

V gene TRBV6-1 combines with J gene TRBJ2-3; 7 nucleotides match TRBD1. The CDR3 has 16 amino acids. The germline V gene encodes CDR1 MNHNS and CDR2 SASEGT. Losses at the gene ends were 4 bases for V and 1 base for J; bases not matched to a gene: 8. DNA for the CDR3: TGTGCCAGCAGTGTTCCTCCGGGACAGCGCACAGATACGCAGTATTTT. Residues: CASSVPPGQRTDTQYF.

The chain combines TRBV5-6 with TRBJ1-1, with a tentative D call TRBD1 (5 bases). There are 15 residues in the CDR3. The germline V gene has CDR1 SGHDT and CDR2 YYEEEE. V gave up 1 base and J gave up 5 bases, with 15 bases separating them. DNA for the CDR3: TGTGCCAGCAGCTTGAGGCAGTATGGGGGGACTGAAGCTTTCTTT. Its translation: CASSLRQYGGTEAFF.

The chain has TRBV5-1 and TRBJ2-3; 15 bases fit TRBD2. The CDR3 length is 21 residues. V shed 5 bases and J 3 bases; nucleotides not matched to a gene: 19. The germline gives CDR1 SGHRS, CDR2 YFSETQ. DNA of the CDR3: TGCGCCAGCAGGCCAACCCGGACTAGCGGGGGGGCCTTACCCCTGACAGATACGCAGTATTTT. Its translation: CASRPTRTSGGALPLTDTQYF.

The rearrangement joins TRBV23-1 to TRBJ1-1; 11 positions agree with TRBD1. TRBV23-1 is sorted into the ORF group, with uncertain function. The J segment lost 11 bases and the V segment lost 10 bases, leaving 12 bases of the junction unmatched. This CDR3 spans 13 amino acids. DNA of the CDR3: TGCGCCACCAAGGGGACAGGGGGGAAGGGGGCTTTCTTT. This sequence encodes CATKGTGGKGAFF.

V usage is TRBV6-1 and J usage is TRBJ2-2; a possible D gene is TRBD2 (7 bases). The CDR3 runs to 13 residues. Germline V lookup: CDR1 MNHNS, CDR2 SASEGT. V was pared by 11 bases and J by 5 bases, with 15 bases between. CDR3 loop: CAQRGGVTGELFF. CDR3 DNA: TGTGCCCAACGAGGGGGGGTTACCGGGGAGCTGTTTTTT.

The chain couples TRBV4-1 to TRBJ1-6; 8 bases are shared with TRBD1. V gave up 4 bases and J gave up 9 bases; unmatched junction bases: 11. This CDR3 has 16 residues. CDR1 and CDR2 (germline): MGHRA, YSYEKL. DNA for the CDR3: TGCGCCAGCAGCCTACCGGGTCAGGGGGCAGGTTCACCCCTCCACTTT. Its translation is CASSLPGQGAGSPLHF.

This sequence joins TRBV2 and TRBJ2-2, with 7 nucleotides matching TRBD2. The J segment lost 5 bases and the V segment lost 5 bases, leaving 11 bases of the junction unmatched. Germline values: CDR1 SNHLY, CDR2 FYNNEI. The CDR3 loop spans 16 amino acids. CDR3 protein: CASSSRLAPGTGELFF. CDR3 nucleotide sequence: TGTGCCAGCAGTTCAAGACTAGCCCCTGGAACCGGGGAGCTGTTTTTT.

The genes are TRBV19 and TRBJ1-5; D possibly corresponds to TRBD1 (5 bases). Trimming shortened V by 3 bases and J by 6 bases, and 12 bases separated the two germline ends. This CDR3 contains 14 residues. Germline V gives CDR1 LNHDA, CDR2 SQIVND (reference sequence). The CDR3: CASSMVLGGQPQHF. CDR3 bases: TGTGCCAGTAGTATGGTCCTGGGGGGTCAGCCCCAGCATTTT.

This clone was observed once. The chain links TRBV2 to TRBJ2-2, with D possibly matching TRBD1 (6 bases). Trimming removed 4 bases at V and 0 bases at J, with 15 bases between. Per germline, CDR1 SNHLY and CDR2 FYNNEI. The CDR3 covers 17 residues. In nucleotides, the CDR3 is TGTGCCAGCAGTGGATGGATGGACAGACCGAACACCGGGGAGCTGTTTTTT. Translated: CASSGWMDRPNTGELFF.

V usage is TRBV18 and J usage is TRBJ2-3; D is possibly TRBD1 (5 bases). Germline CDR1 reads KGHSH; CDR2 reads LQKENI. This CDR3 comprises 14 residues. Trimming removed 1 base at V and 5 bases at J, with 10 bases between. CDR3 nucleotides: TGTGCCAGCTCACCACGTATCAGGGAAGATACGCAGTATTTT. This sequence encodes CASSPRIREDTQYF.

This chain joins TRBV5-6 and TRBJ1-3; D ambiguous. The CDR3 consists of 14 residues. Germline V gene data show CDR1 as SGHDT and CDR2 as YYEEEE. Between the trimmed V and J ends, which lost 4 bases and 0 bases, there was a span of 8 bases. The CDR3 region is CASSQRNSGNTIYF. CDR3 DNA sequence: TGTGCCAGCAGCCAGCGAAACTCTGGAAACACCATATATTTT.

This clone appeared a single time. This chain joins TRBV19 and TRBJ2-5; 9 nucleotides match TRBD1. The DNA end lines up better with TRBJ2-7; the J call may be wrong. CDR3 length: 14 residues. Germline CDR1 and CDR2: LNHDA and SQIVND (reference sequence). The DNA of the CDR3 is TGTGCCAGTAGTCCCGGGACAGGGCCCTACGAGCAGTACTTC. Its translation: CASSPGTGPYEQYF.

The chain combines TRBV6-6 with TRBJ2-3; 8 nucleotides line up with TRBD2. From germline, CDR1 is MNHNY and CDR2 SVGAGI (reference sequence). V lost 5 bases to trimming and J lost 2 bases; unmatched junction nucleotides: 3. There are 14 residues in the CDR3. The CDR3 nucleotides read TGTGCCAGCAGTGTGGGACTAGTCACAGATACGCAGTATTTT. As protein: CASSVGLVTDTQYF.

The chain employs TRBV27 and TRBJ1-1; D is perhaps TRBD1 (6 bases). The CDR3 is made up of 15 amino acids. Germline V lookup: CDR1 MNHEY, CDR2 SMNVEV (reference sequence). V was cut by 6 bases and J by 0 bases, with 14 bases left in between. CDR3 sequence: CASSSPTGLNTEAFF. The CDR3 coding sequence is TGTGCCAGCAGCTCCCCGACAGGACTGAACACTGAAGCTTTCTTT.

This rearrangement joins TRBV9 to TRBJ2-6, with no clear D. From germline, CDR1 is SGDLS and CDR2 YYNGEE. The V end lost 0 bases, the J end lost 0 bases, and 7 bases lay between the germline ends. The CDR3 length is 16 residues. CDR3 bases: TGTGCCAGCAGCGTAGGACAACACTCTGGGGCCAACGTCCTGACTTTC. This encodes CASSVGQHSGANVLTF. The full variable domain, in which reference TRBV9 and TRBJ2-6 provide the parts outside the CDR3, is DSGVTQTPKHLITATGQRVTLRCSPRSGDLSVYWYQQSLDQGLQFLIQYYNGEERAKGNILERFSAQQFPDLHSELNLSSLELGDSALYFCASSVGQHSGANVLTFGAGSRLTVL.